A single sample gave rise to the 8 T cell receptor beta chains below, sequenced in a study of shared clonotypes between healthy human individuals. The repertoire was sequenced with immunoSEQ multiplex PCR; TCRdb's copy has only in-frame clones and lacks some. The sample lists about 2.4 million clones, over 85% occurring once. The specimen was naive CD4+ T cells from PBMCs. Subset of the sample: CD45RA+ positively selected. Every receptor here comes from a man aged 18 to 29 in good health. Some clones in this sample may be carry-over from other donors' samples.

This clone was seen once. The V call is TRBV25-1, the J call TRBJ2-5; tentatively, D is TRBD2 (6 bases). Trimming took 2 bases from V and 7 from J, leaving 11 bases between them. Germline-derived CDR1 and CDR2 are MGHDK and SYGVNS. This CDR3 is 13 amino acids long. The CDR3 loop is CASSEIRRGTQYF. The CDR3, as DNA: TGTGCCAGCAGTGAAATTCGGCGGGGGACCCAGTACTTC.

V and J are TRBV9 and TRBJ2-3; the match to TRBD1 covers 9 bases. The CDR3 has 14 residues. Germline assignment: CDR1 SGDLS and CDR2 YYNGEE. Trimming cost V 5 bases and J 4 bases; bases outside gene matches: 5. CDR3 sequence reads: CASSDTGGADTQYF. In nucleotides, the CDR3 is TGTGCCAGCAGTGACACAGGGGGCGCAGATACGCAGTATTTT.

This clone was detected only a few times. This chain connects TRBV19 to TRBJ1-1; unclear D gene. V was shortened by 3 bases and J by 3 bases, with 11 bases between the two germline ends. The CDR3 has 14 residues. CDR1 and CDR2 (germline): LNHDA, SQIVND (reference sequence). The CDR3 loop reads CASSIRLGDTEAFF. CDR3 DNA sequence: TGTGCCAGTAGTATTAGGCTGGGAGACACTGAAGCTTTCTTT.

The rearrangement uses TRBV18 and TRBJ2-7; 8 nucleotides line up with TRBD1. Germline V gene sequence: CDR1 KGHSH, CDR2 LQKENI. This CDR3 contains 12 residues. The V and J ends lost 5 bases and 4 bases, in that order; junction bases with no gene match: 1. The CDR3 DNA follows: TGTGCCAGCTCAACAGGGGGTTACGAGCAGTACTTC. Residues: CASSTGGYEQYF.

Concerning this clone itself: The identical CDR3 is also encoded by other nucleotide sequences in the sample. This sequence joins TRBV27 and TRBJ1-1; no clear D. Germline CDR1 reads MNHEY; CDR2 reads SMNVEV (reference sequence). V lost 3 bases and J 0 bases, leaving 5 bases between the germline ends. This CDR3 comprises 13 residues. The CDR3 region has the DNA TGTGCCAGCAGTTTCCGCATGAACACTGAAGCTTTCTTT. Amino acids: CASSFRMNTEAFF.

Of note for this clone: Distinct nucleotide sequences in the sample also encode this CDR3. V is TRBV7-9 and J is TRBJ2-2; D unclear. Trimming removed 1 base at V and 4 bases at J, with 7 bases between. CDR1 and CDR2 (germline): SEHNR, FQNEAQ (reference sequence). This CDR3 region has 14 residues. The DNA for the CDR3 is TGTGCCAGCAGCTTAGACCGATTCACCGGGGAGCTGTTTTTT. Its protein product is CASSLDRFTGELFF. Drawing the rest from reference TRBV7-9 and TRBJ2-2, the complete variable domain is DTGVSQNPRHKITKRGQNVTFRCDPISEHNRLYWYRQTLGQGPEFLTYFQNEAQLEKSRLLSDRFSAERPKGSFSTLEIQRTEQGDSAMYLCASSLDRFTGELFFGEGSRLTVL.

The chain carries TRBV5-1 and TRBJ2-3, with 7 bases lining up with TRBD2. The length of the CDR3 is 15 residues. Unmatched junction bases numbered 2, after V lost 0 bases and J lost 1 base. Germline CDR1 and CDR2: SGHRS and YFSETQ. The CDR3 region has the DNA TGCGCCAGCAGCTTGGAGGCGGGAGGCACAGATACGCAGTATTTT. It encodes CASSLEAGGTDTQYF.

The chain employs TRBV10-3 and TRBJ1-5; 10 positions agree with TRBD1. J was trimmed by 7 bases and V by 8 bases; bases with no gene match: 5. Germline V gives CDR1 ENHRY, CDR2 SYGVKD. The CDR3 covers 13 residues. DNA for the CDR3: TGTGCCATCCGTCGGACAGGGGGGCAGCCCCAGCATTTT. This codes for CAIRRTGGQPQHF.